These T cell receptor beta chains were read from a single sample in a study of T cell changes during pregnancy in multiple sclerosis. The repertoire was sequenced with immunoSEQ multiplex PCR; TCRdb's copy has only in-frame clones and lacks some. Among under 50,000 clones listed, 92% were seen once. This specimen was CD4+ T cells from peripheral blood mononuclear cells, taken in the third trimester of pregnancy. The receptors stem from a female donor with multiple sclerosis, enrolled in a pregnancy study. The CDR3 runs from the conserved cysteine through the conserved F or W. Clone sizes are given selectively: once, few, many, or a class where the clone is expanded.

J gene: TRBJ2-1
V gene: TRBV30
clone size: .
CDR3 protein: CAWSDQGLAGGLTIDEQFF

J gene: TRBJ2-5
V gene: TRBV28
clone size: .
CDR3 protein: CASHTQGGGVVETQYF

J gene: TRBJ1-4
V gene: TRBV7-9
clone size: .
CDR3 protein: CASSPNQGSPDNEKLFF

J gene: TRBJ2-1
V gene: TRBV7-8
clone size: .
CDR3 protein: CASGTRQKVEQFF

J gene: TRBJ2-1
V gene: TRBV29-1
clone size: .
CDR3 protein: CSVVGGVSSYNEQFF

J gene: TRBJ1-5
V gene: TRBV7-9
clone size: .
CDR3 protein: CASSLQGDSNQPQHF

J gene: TRBJ2-5
V gene: TRBV5-1
clone size: .
CDR3 protein: CASTDGGSQETQYF

J gene: TRBJ1-1
V gene: TRBV5-1
clone size: .
CDR3 protein: CASSLDRPNTEAFF

J gene: TRBJ2-2
V gene: TRBV5-1
clone size: once
CDR3 protein: CASSLGADTGELFF

J gene: TRBJ1-2
V gene: TRBV18
clone size: .
CDR3 protein: CASSPPGQGRNGYTF

J gene: TRBJ2-3
V gene: TRBV5-1
clone size: once
CDR3 protein: CASMPSGRFTDTQYF

J gene: TRBJ2-1
V gene: TRBV7-3
clone size: .
CDR3 protein: CASSLDPEGNEQFF

J gene: TRBJ2-7
V gene: TRBV2
clone size: .
CDR3 protein: CASIRSDRTEQYF

J gene: TRBJ1-5
V gene: TRBV15
clone size: .
CDR3 protein: CATSGGQTNQPQHF

J gene: TRBJ2-2
V gene: TRBV21-1
clone size: .
CDR3 protein: CASSKVRGTGENTGELFF

J gene: TRBJ1-1
V gene: TRBV6-5
clone size: .
CDR3 protein: CASSFNRVANTEAFF

J gene: TRBJ2-4
V gene: TRBV6-5
clone size: .
CDR3 protein: CASSSDPTGPLNIQYF

J gene: TRBJ1-1
V gene: TRBV9
clone size: .
CDR3 protein: CASSVEGGIMNTEAFF

J gene: TRBJ1-1
V gene: TRBV7-9
clone size: .
CDR3 protein: CASSLLGQGATLMDTEAFF

J gene: TRBJ1-2
V gene: TRBV25-1
clone size: .
CDR3 protein: CASSDPGGSYGYTF

J gene: TRBJ2-3
V gene: TRBV7-9
clone size: .
CDR3 protein: CASSSPGLAAQDTQYF

J gene: TRBJ1-2
V gene: TRBV2
clone size: .
CDR3 protein: CASSEYAGSYGYTF

J gene: TRBJ1-1
V gene: TRBV7-2
clone size: .
CDR3 protein: CASSLRAGNTEAFF

J gene: TRBJ2-1
V gene: TRBV28
clone size: .
CDR3 protein: CASSGVMPTRPKNNEQFF

J gene: TRBJ1-2
V gene: TRBV6-5
clone size: few
CDR3 protein: CASRRDSRGGYTF

J gene: TRBJ2-1
V gene: TRBV28
clone size: .
CDR3 protein: CASSSVGTAYNEQFF

J gene: TRBJ1-5
V gene: TRBV2
clone size: .
CDR3 protein: CASRVGLSNQPQHF

J gene: TRBJ1-2
V gene: TRBV27
clone size: .
CDR3 protein: CASSLGQGVGGYTF

J gene: TRBJ2-6
V gene: TRBV5-1
clone size: .
CDR3 protein: CASSSTDSGANVLTF

J gene: TRBJ2-3
V gene: TRBV19
clone size: .
CDR3 protein: CASSWDSNTDTQYF

J gene: TRBJ1-1
V gene: TRBV29-1
clone size: few
CDR3 protein: CSVGNGNTEAFF

J gene: TRBJ2-3
V gene: TRBV5-1
clone size: .
CDR3 protein: CASSLSAEYTDTQYF

J gene: TRBJ1-1
V gene: TRBV7-2
clone size: .
CDR3 protein: CASSLGARAGGTEAFF

J gene: TRBJ2-3
V gene: TRBV5-1
clone size: .
CDR3 protein: CASSLVGAGAGTDTQYF

J gene: TRBJ1-2
V gene: TRBV18
clone size: .
CDR3 protein: CASSSGQASYGYTF

J gene: TRBJ1-3
V gene: TRBV7-2
clone size: .
CDR3 protein: CASALGVSGNTIYF

J gene: TRBJ2-1
V gene: TRBV5-1
clone size: .
CDR3 protein: CASSLTGSSYNEQFF

J gene: TRBJ2-7
V gene: TRBV4-3
clone size: once
CDR3 protein: CASSQGLTGQGYEQYF

J gene: TRBJ2-3
V gene: TRBV6-5
clone size: .
CDR3 protein: CASTPGLGGDTQYF

J gene: TRBJ2-3
V gene: TRBV5-1
clone size: .
CDR3 protein: CASSSTTRFTDTQYF

J gene: TRBJ1-1
V gene: TRBV27
clone size: .
CDR3 protein: CASSLRGGHTEAFF

J gene: TRBJ1-2
V gene: TRBV5-1
clone size: .
CDR3 protein: CASSPTGGEGYTF

J gene: TRBJ1-1
V gene: TRBV7-2
clone size: .
CDR3 protein: CASSLDTGSTEAFF

J gene: TRBJ2-3
V gene: TRBV7-2
clone size: .
CDR3 protein: CASSSTGVGTDTQYF

J gene: TRBJ1-1
V gene: TRBV5-1
clone size: .
CDR3 protein: CASSWGVNTEAFF

J gene: TRBJ1-5
V gene: TRBV18
clone size: once
CDR3 protein: CASSPLPTGQINQPQHF

J gene: TRBJ1-2
V gene: TRBV2
clone size: .
CDR3 protein: CASSVRGNNYGYTF

J gene: TRBJ1-1
V gene: TRBV28
clone size: .
CDR3 protein: CASSSGAGDVTEAFF

J gene: TRBJ1-4
V gene: TRBV5-4
clone size: .
CDR3 protein: CASSLGGGVGEKLFF

J gene: TRBJ2-3
V gene: TRBV21-1
clone size: .
CDR3 protein: CASSKKGSLAGGPSTDTQYF

J gene: TRBJ1-2
V gene: TRBV27
clone size: .
CDR3 protein: CASRPLGDRGQRYGYTF

J gene: TRBJ1-5
V gene: TRBV19
clone size: .
CDR3 protein: CASSRGLESNQPQHF

J gene: TRBJ1-2
V gene: TRBV28
clone size: .
CDR3 protein: CASNFSGRARGGYTF

J gene: TRBJ2-5
V gene: TRBV4-2
clone size: .
CDR3 protein: CASSQAGSETQYF

J gene: TRBJ2-1
V gene: TRBV6-5
clone size: .
CDR3 protein: CASSPDRAHEQFF

J gene: TRBJ1-1
V gene: TRBV4-1
clone size: .
CDR3 protein: CASSQATGQGRTEAFF

J gene: TRBJ2-1
V gene: TRBV10-2
clone size: once
CDR3 protein: CASRPGQGPYEQFF

J gene: TRBJ1-5
V gene: TRBV5-5
clone size: .
CDR3 protein: CASSPIQGRVQPQHF

J gene: TRBJ1-1
V gene: TRBV9
clone size: .
CDR3 protein: CASSVSMNTEAFF

J gene: TRBJ2-7
V gene: TRBV10-1
clone size: .
CDR3 protein: CASSENVHTYEQYF